The rows below give T cell receptor beta chains drawn from one sample of a study of control samples from healthy donors and cancer patients. The data were produced by immunoSEQ multiplex PCR, yet TCRdb's version contains in-frame clones alone and is incomplete. The repertoire holds approximately 50,000 clones, with about 95% as singletons. Sequencing was performed on blood. These receptors were collected from a man aged 25-40 years in good health. Each CDR3 is given with its conserved first and last residue. The D gene is left open where the match is weak. Where a row states a size, it is once, few, many or the class of an expanded clone; other rows omit it.

D	J	V	size	CDR3	DNA
-	TRBJ2-2	TRBV5-1	-	CASSLGTADTGELFF	TGCGCCAGCAGCTTGGGGACAGCAGACACCGGGGAGCTGTTTTTT
-	TRBJ1-1	TRBV6-2/TRBV6-3	-	CASSRGWTEAFF	TGTGCCAGCAGCCGCGGATGGACTGAAGCTTTCTTT
TRBD1	TRBJ2-7	TRBV30	-	CAWRDRDRGYEQYF	TGTGCCTGGAGGGACCGGGACAGAGGCTACGAGCAGTACTTC
TRBD2	TRBJ2-5	TRBV7-7	-	CASSSEGLAGGRSETQYF	TGTGCTAGCAGCTCCGAGGGTTTAGCGGGAGGCCGATCGGAGACCCAGTACTTC
-	TRBJ2-7	TRBV20-1	-	CRGAGTYEQYF	TGCAGGGGAGCGGGCACCTACGAGCAGTACTTC
-	TRBJ1-2	TRBV4-1	-	CASSQESTPGYGYTF	TGCGCCAGCAGCCAAGAATCGACTCCAGGGTATGGCTACACCTTC
TRBD2	TRBJ2-5	TRBV27	-	CASSPGTNREETQYF	TGTGCCAGCAGTCCCGGGACTAATAGGGAAGAGACCCAGTACTTC
TRBD2	TRBJ2-1	TRBV5-1	-	CASSLVASGRYNEQFF	TGCGCCAGCAGCTTGGTGGCTAGCGGGAGATACAATGAGCAGTTCTTC
TRBD1	TRBJ2-5	TRBV28	once	CASSSRTGMETQYF	TGTGCCAGCAGTTCAAGGACAGGGATGGAGACCCAGTACTTC
TRBD1	TRBJ2-7	TRBV6-6	once	CASSYSTGDYEQYF	TGTGCCAGCAGTTATTCGACAGGGGACTACGAGCAGTACTTC
-	TRBJ1-1	TRBV6-5	once	CASSYSSRGNTEAFF	TGTGCCAGCAGTTACTCGAGCAGGGGCAACACTGAAGCTTTCTTT
-	TRBJ2-5	TRBV30	-	CAWRAGWGTQYF	TGTGCCTGGAGAGCCGGATGGGGGACCCAGTACTTC
TRBD2	TRBJ2-7	TRBV29-1	-	CSVAPGLSGNIYEQYF	TGCAGCGTAGCCCCTGGACTAAGCGGGAATATCTACGAGCAGTACTTC
-	TRBJ2-1	TRBV19	-	CASSMSGTSYNEQFF	TGTGCCAGTAGTATGTCTGGAACCTCCTACAATGAGCAGTTCTTC
TRBD1	TRBJ1-5	TRBV6-2/TRBV6-3	-	CASSYSTGVQPQHF	TGTGCCAGCAGTTACTCGACAGGGGTTCAGCCCCAGCATTTT
TRBD2	TRBJ2-3	TRBV9	-	CASSVVAGGTTDTQYF	TGTGCCAGCAGCGTAGTCGCGGGAGGGACCACAGATACGCAGTATTTT
TRBD1	TRBJ1-2	TRBV11-2	-	CASSLGQADYGYTF	TGTGCCAGCAGCTTGGGACAGGCGGACTATGGCTACACCTTC
-	TRBJ1-5	TRBV19	-	CASSIVGGSNQPQHF	TGTGCCAGTAGTATAGTAGGGGGTAGCAATCAGCCCCAGCATTTT
-	TRBJ2-1	TRBV7-2	-	CASSLDGWKAGVGEQFF	TGTGCCAGCAGCCTAGACGGGTGGAAAGCGGGCGTTGGTGAGCAGTTCTTC
-	TRBJ1-5	TRBV30	-	CAWSVSGNQPQHF	TGTGCCTGGAGTGTAAGCGGGAATCAGCCCCAGCATTTT
-	TRBJ2-4	TRBV13	-	CASSNRDWLAKNIQYF	TGTGCCAGCAGCAACCGGGACTGGCTAGCCAAAAACATTCAGTACTTC
-	TRBJ1-3	TRBV29-1	-	CSGGGAAGNTIYF	TGCAGCGGGGGAGGGGCGGCTGGAAACACCATATATTTT
-	TRBJ1-4	TRBV27	-	CASSLNYNEKLFF	TGTGCCAGCAGTTTGAATTATAATGAAAAACTGTTTTTT
-	TRBJ2-2	TRBV30	-	CAWSGLTENTGELFF	TGTGCCTGGAGTGGATTGACAGAGAACACCGGGGAGCTGTTTTTT
-	TRBJ1-3	TRBV6-5	-	CASIVGGSGNTIYF	TGTGCCAGCATCGTGGGGGGCTCTGGAAACACCATATATTTT
-	TRBJ2-7	TRBV20-1	-	CSAIGHYEQYF	TGCAGTGCGATAGGACATTACGAGCAGTACTTC
TRBD1	TRBJ1-4	TRBV27	-	CASSSARGRREKLFF	TGTGCCAGCAGTTCGGCCAGGGGGCGTAGAGAAAAACTGTTTTTT
-	TRBJ1-2	TRBV29-1	-	CSVDMVEANGYTF	TGCAGCGTTGATATGGTGGAGGCTAATGGCTACACCTTC
-	TRBJ1-2	TRBV7-8	-	CASSLGPSTALSYGYTF	TGTGCCAGCAGCTTAGGTCCTTCGACAGCCCTTAGCTATGGCTACACCTTC
TRBD1	TRBJ1-2	TRBV7-3	-	CASSPSSDRPYGYTF	TGTGCCAGCAGCCCAAGCTCGGACAGGCCTTATGGCTACACCTTC
TRBD2	TRBJ2-1	TRBV7-3	-	CASSLNGGSYNEQFF	TGTGCCAGCAGCTTAAACGGGGGGTCCTACAATGAGCAGTTCTTC
-	TRBJ2-1	TRBV24-1	-	CATSDHTGRTYNEQFF	TGTGCCACCAGTGACCACACAGGGAGGACCTACAATGAGCAGTTCTTC
TRBD1	TRBJ1-5	TRBV15	-	CATSRDPGQGYQPQHF	TGTGCCACCAGCAGAGATCCGGGACAGGGCTATCAGCCCCAGCATTTT
-	TRBJ2-2	TRBV9	-	CASSVQGTGELFF	TGTGCCAGCAGCGTCCAGGGGACCGGGGAGCTGTTTTTT
-	TRBJ1-5	TRBV21-1	-	CASSKEGGHSNQPQHF	TGTGCCAGCAGCAAAGAAGGGGGCCATAGCAATCAGCCCCAGCATTTT
TRBD1	TRBJ2-1	TRBV11-2	once	CASSHNTGTGAYNEQFF	TGTGCCAGCAGCCATAATACCGGGACAGGGGCTTACAATGAGCAGTTCTTC
-	TRBJ2-2	TRBV14	-	CASSKLANTGELFF	TGTGCCAGCAGCAAACTAGCGAACACCGGGGAGCTGTTTTTT
TRBD2	TRBJ2-1	TRBV7-2	-	CASRKAGALEQFF	TGTGCCAGCAGGAAAGCGGGAGCTTTGGAGCAGTTCTTC
-	TRBJ2-7	TRBV7-2	-	CASSPGRQYEQYF	TGTGCCAGCAGCCCGGGACGTCAGTACGAGCAGTACTTC
TRBD1	TRBJ2-1	TRBV11-2	-	CASSLGTGSNEQFF	TGTGCCAGCAGCCTCGGGACAGGGTCCAATGAGCAGTTCTTC